These 2 T cell receptor beta chains originate from one sample sequenced in a study of post-analysis software for immune sequencing data. Study-wide points: TRBV5-6, TRBV5-1 and TRBV20-1 were among roughly five TRBV segments more frequent in patients than controls.

The antigens of these receptors remain unknown. The TCR beta cDNA libraries contained unique molecular identifiers. Using its own MiXCR run on the PCR reads, TCRdb lists one record per CDR3 protein. The table has about 210,000 distinct CDR3 sequences, approximately 29% seen once. The sequenced sample was blood. The receptor source for this set is a girl aged 2-17 years with multiple sclerosis.

This clonotype was recorded many times. V gene TRBV20-1 combines with J gene TRBJ2-5, with D possibly being TRBD2 (6 bases). Trimming shortened V by 4 bases and J by 2 bases, and 11 bases separated the two germline ends. The CDR3 runs 13 residues. CDR1 and CDR2 from the germline V gene are DFQATT and SNEGSKA (reference sequence). The CDR3 loop is CSAMRDGQETQYF. CDR3 bases: TGCAGTGCTATGCGGGACGGACAAGAGACCCAGTACTTC.

On this clonotype itself: This may stem from a read error, because a much larger clone lies one nucleotide away. The chain has TRBV12-3 or TRBV12-4 and TRBJ2-4, with TRBD1 matching 7 bases. The V and J ends lost 7 bases and 13 bases, in that order; junction bases with no gene match: 13. The CDR3 has 13 residues. CDR3 DNA: TGTGCCAGCACCCGACAGGGATCGAATGAGCAGTACTTC. It is translated as CASTRQGSNEQYF.